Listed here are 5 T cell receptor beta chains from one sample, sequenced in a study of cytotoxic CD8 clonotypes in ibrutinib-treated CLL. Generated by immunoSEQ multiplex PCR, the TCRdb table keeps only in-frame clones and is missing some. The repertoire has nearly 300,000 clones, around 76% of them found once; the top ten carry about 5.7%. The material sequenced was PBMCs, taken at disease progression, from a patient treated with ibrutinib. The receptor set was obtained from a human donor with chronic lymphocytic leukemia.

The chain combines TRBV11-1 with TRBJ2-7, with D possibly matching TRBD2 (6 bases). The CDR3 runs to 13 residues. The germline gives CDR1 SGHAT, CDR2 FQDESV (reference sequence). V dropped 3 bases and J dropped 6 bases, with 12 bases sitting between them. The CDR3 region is CASSLRLGGEQYF. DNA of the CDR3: TGTGCCAGCAGCTTGAGACTAGGCGGCGAGCAGTACTTC. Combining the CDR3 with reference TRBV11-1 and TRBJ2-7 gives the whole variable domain EAEVAQSPRYKITEKSQAVAFWCDPISGHATLYWYRQILGQGPELLVQFQDESVVDDSQLPKDRFSAERLKGVDSTLKIQPAELGDSAMYLCASSLRLGGEQYFGPGTRLTVT.

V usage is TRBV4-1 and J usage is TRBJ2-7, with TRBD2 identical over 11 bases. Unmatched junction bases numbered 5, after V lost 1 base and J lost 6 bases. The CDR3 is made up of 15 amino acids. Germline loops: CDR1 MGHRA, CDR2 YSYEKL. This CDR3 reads CASSQVSGGAFEQYF. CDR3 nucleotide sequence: TGCGCCAGCAGCCAAGTTAGCGGGGGGGCCTTCGAGCAGTACTTC.

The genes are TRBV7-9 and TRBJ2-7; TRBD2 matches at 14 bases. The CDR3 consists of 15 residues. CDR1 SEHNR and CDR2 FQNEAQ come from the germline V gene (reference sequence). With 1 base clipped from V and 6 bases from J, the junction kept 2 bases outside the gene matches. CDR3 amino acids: CASSLVGLAGVEQYF. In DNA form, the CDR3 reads TGTGCCAGCAGCTTAGTGGGACTAGCGGGAGTCGAGCAGTACTTC.

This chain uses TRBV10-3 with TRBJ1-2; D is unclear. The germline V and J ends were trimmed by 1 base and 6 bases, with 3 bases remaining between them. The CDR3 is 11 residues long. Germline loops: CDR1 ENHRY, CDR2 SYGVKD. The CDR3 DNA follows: TGTGCCATCAGTGAGTACGATGGCTACACCTTC. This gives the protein CAISEYDGYTF.

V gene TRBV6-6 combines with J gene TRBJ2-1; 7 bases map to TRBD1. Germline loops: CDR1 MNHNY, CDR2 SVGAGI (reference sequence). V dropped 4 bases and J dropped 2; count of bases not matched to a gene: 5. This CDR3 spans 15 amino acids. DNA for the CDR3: TGTGCCAGCAGTTCGGACAGGCTACCCTACAATGAGCAGTTCTTC. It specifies CASSSDRLPYNEQFF.